The source of this T cell receptor beta chain is a study of blood T cell repertoires in COVID-19. Study-level background: Acute and convalescent COVID-19 specimens originated in the United States, Italy and Spain.

As originally analysed: Reference gene primer amplification gave nucleated cell count estimates. Produced via immunoSEQ multiplex PCR; TCRdb's table is partial and in-frame only. V and J calls and clone size are copied from that table; D and trimming were computed from the DNA. This table holds 200,000 to 300,000 clones, more than 75% found once. The Seattle patients joined while their infection was active and were tracked longitudinally afterward. Sequenced sample: peripheral blood. This TCR was recovered from a woman in her sixties with COVID-19, enrolled during active disease.

DNA for the CDR3: TGTGCCGTCGCCCAGAGGGCCTACGAGCAGTACTTC. Its protein is CAVAQRAYEQYF. The chain has TRBV10-3 and TRBJ2-7; a weak D match, TRBD2 (5 bases). V shed 11 bases and J shed 2 bases, with 13 bases lying between them. The germline V gene encodes CDR1 ENHRY and CDR2 SYGVKD. The CDR3 sequence is 12 residues long.